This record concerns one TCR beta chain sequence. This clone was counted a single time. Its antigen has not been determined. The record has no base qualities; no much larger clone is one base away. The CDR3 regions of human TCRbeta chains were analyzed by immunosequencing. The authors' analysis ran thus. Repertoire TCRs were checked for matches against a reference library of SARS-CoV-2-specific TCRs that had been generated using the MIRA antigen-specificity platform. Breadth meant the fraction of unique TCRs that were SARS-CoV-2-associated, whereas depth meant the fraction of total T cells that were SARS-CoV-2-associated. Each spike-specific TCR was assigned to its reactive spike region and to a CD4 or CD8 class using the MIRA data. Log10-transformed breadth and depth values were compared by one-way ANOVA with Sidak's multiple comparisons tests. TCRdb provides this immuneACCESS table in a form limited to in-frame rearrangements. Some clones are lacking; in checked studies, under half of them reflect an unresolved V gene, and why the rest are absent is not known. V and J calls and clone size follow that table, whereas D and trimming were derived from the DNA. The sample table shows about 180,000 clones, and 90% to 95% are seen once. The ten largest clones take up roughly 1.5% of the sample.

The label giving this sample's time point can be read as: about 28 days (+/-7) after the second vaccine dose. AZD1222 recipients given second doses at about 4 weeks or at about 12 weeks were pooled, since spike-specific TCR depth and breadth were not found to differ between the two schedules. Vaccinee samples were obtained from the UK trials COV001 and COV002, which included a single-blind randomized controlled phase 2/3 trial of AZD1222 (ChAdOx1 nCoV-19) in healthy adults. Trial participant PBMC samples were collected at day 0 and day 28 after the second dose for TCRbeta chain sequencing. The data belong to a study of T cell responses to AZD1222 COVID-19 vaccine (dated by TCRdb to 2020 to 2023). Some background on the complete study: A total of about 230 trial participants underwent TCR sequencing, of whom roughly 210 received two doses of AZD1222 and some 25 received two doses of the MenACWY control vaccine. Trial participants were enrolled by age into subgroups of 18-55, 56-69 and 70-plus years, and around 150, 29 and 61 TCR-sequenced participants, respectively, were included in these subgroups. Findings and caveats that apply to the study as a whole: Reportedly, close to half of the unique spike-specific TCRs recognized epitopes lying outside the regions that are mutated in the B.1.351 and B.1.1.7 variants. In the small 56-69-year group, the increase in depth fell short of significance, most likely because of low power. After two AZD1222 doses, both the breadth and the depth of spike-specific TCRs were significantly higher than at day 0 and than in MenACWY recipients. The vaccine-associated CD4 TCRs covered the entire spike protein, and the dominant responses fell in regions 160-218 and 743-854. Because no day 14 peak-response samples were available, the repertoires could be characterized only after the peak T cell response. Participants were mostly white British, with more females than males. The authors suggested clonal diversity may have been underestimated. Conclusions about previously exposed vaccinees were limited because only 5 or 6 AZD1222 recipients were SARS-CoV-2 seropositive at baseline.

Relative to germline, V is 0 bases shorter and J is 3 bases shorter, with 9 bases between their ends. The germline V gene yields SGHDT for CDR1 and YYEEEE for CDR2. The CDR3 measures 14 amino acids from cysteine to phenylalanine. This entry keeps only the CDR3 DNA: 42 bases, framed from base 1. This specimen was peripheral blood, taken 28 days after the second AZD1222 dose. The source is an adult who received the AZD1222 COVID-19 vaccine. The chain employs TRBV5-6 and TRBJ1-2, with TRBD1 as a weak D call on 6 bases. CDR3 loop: CASSLEGEHYGYTF. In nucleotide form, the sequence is TGTGCCAGCAGCTTGGAGGGGGAGCACTATGGCTACACCTTC.